What follows describes a single T cell receptor (beta chain). This clone was picked up one time. It lacks a known antigen. The record has no base qualities; no much larger clone is one base away. The data belong to a study of cytomegalovirus exposure and HLA in healthy donors (dated by TCRdb to 2015 to 2018). Some background on the complete study: According to an earlier analysis of around 600 of the donors, some 170 million T cells yielded 117 million unique TCR beta sequences and 276 Gb of sequence data. Approximately 300 gigabases of sequencing data and around 85 million unique TCR sequences made up an early release that covered around 640 HLA-typed donors. The genetic ancestry cluster associated with self-reported Caucasian donors included roughly four fifths of the 350 to 500 genotyped donors. The study aimed to test whether cataloging public T cell receptors could reveal signatures of past pathogen exposure. Using immunosequencing, the study profiled T cell repertoires from about 620 subjects and related those repertoires to cytomegalovirus serostatus. A separate validation cohort of roughly 130 different subjects was used in addition to the 666-subject first cohort. The study combined high-throughput TCR immunosequencing, statistical association of individual TCRs with disease status, and machine learning to predict cytomegalovirus infection status. To study patterns of TCR occurrence, a later analysis re-analyzed previously published TCR beta repertoires from 600 to 750 donors and added high-resolution HLA genotyping. Rather than drawing on any new phenotypic data, the later analysis identified candidate immune exposures from TCR beta sequences and the way those sequences occurred across donors. To decide whether each TCR beta V gene segment behaved as functional or pseudogenic, an earlier analysis of 587 of the donors relied on high-throughput TCR beta sequencing. Donor age, sex, ethnicity and CMV serostatus were compiled alongside the repertoire data. Genome-wide SNP genotypes for about 60% of the roughly 670 donors were used in a later genetic analysis, which treated that subset as a discovery cohort. All discovery cohort repertoires had been generated on a single sequencing platform. HLA typing included class I and class II loci at four-digit resolution. The number of donors typed differed by locus, with about 629-630 for A, B, C, DRB1 and DQB1, around 500 for DQA1, about 610 for DPA1, and approximately 470 for DPB1. Four to six DR-DQ haplotypes were handled as single units for association and clustering because linkage in the cohort was strong. On average, around 200,000 unique TCR beta nucleotide sequences were sequenced per donor among a few hundred genotyped donors of the cohort, with roughly 18% of those sequences being non-productive. What the study reported, not specific to this receptor: A further reported finding was that TCR beta sequences accurately predicted the HLA-A and HLA-B alleles for most subjects in the first cohort. The authors suggested that the approach could potentially be extended to other disease states and immunological phenotypes. In an earlier analysis of 587 of the donors, most TCR beta V segments appeared in productive rearrangements about 87% or about 30% of the time, broadly matching IMGT annotations. Some IMGT-functional V segments, including TRBV6-2 and TRBV6-3, could not be told apart with the 87-base-pair reads, so those segments were excluded. Strong co-occurrence of HLA alleles, especially DR and DQ, made assigning TCR associations to individual alleles difficult. In a later analysis, HLA-associated TCR beta chains showed more clonal expansion and lower generation probabilities than non-associated chains that were equally common. Several of the top co-occurrence clusters appeared to be linked to parvovirus B19, influenza, CMV and Epstein-Barr virus, according to a later analysis. The cohort was sequenced for TCR beta chains only, and without alpha or paired-chain data the features that could be detected were limited. Linkage disequilibrium might explain the correlated functional status among segregating V segments, but an unknown experimental factor could not be ruled out. Because HLA typing was missing for some donors at each locus, association tests included only the typed subset. Most TCR sequences were seen in very few donors, while some public TCRs were found in many individuals. Specific HLA alleles were associated with 18,000 or so TCR beta sequences at a false discovery rate of 0.05 in a later analysis. Approximately 16 rarely observed V segments, including chromosome 9 orphons, were excluded from the earlier analysis of some 590 of the donors because counts were too low. Presence/absence analyses assumed roughly uniform sequencing depth across donors, an assumption that may not hold. The study listed 164 TCR beta chains as associated with cytomegalovirus. A few of the identified cytomegalovirus-associated TCR beta chains were confirmed in vitro to be specific for cytomegalovirus antigens. In a later analysis, TCR association rates were found to vary across HLA loci, with the most associated TCRs seen for DRB1 alleles and the fewest for HLA-C alleles. The sequencing pipeline was judged likely to have produced a cluster of highly shared sequence variants as a technical artifact. CMV serostatus was the only immune exposure information available for the cohort. Compared with the 666-donor mean, donors in an Asian-associated ancestry cluster had fewer N-insertions in productive TCRs, according to a later genetic analysis. Cytomegalovirus status was reported to be diagnosed by the classifier with high specificity and sensitivity in both the original and validation cohorts. According to a later analysis, most CMV-associated TCR beta chains appeared to be HLA-restricted, and the HLA associations seemed to be driven largely by CMV exposure. In a later genetic analysis, a missense DCLRE1C variant was associated with V-gene and J-gene trimming of TCR beta chains, and the association was replicated in an independent cohort.

The method behind the library was the immunoSEQ multiplex PCR assay. For the multiplex PCR, a mixture combining 60 forward primers for TCR Vbeta segments and 13 reverse primers for TCR Jbeta segments was used. A multiplex PCR assay on genomic DNA amplified the CDR3 region of rearranged TCR beta genes. The amplified TCR beta libraries were sequenced on the Illumina HiSeq System as 87-base-pair reads. Processing in the source paper ran as follows. A later analysis tallied 70 million to 100 million unique TCR beta chains across the 660 or so repertoires, and around 10 million of those chains were shared by two or more donors. Raw reads were error-corrected and collapsed into unique sequences by a nearest-neighbor algorithm in which closely related sequences were merged to remove PCR and sequencing errors. V, D and J gene segments were assigned by aligning CDR3 sequences to IMGT reference sequences. For a sequence to be retained, a match of at least six nucleotides to both a V gene segment and a J gene segment was required. Rearrangements were classified as productive when the CDR3 lacked stop codons and remained in frame with V and J, and all other rearrangements were classified as non-productive. Following IMGT convention, CDR3 was defined as the stretch from the second conserved V-encoded cysteine up to the conserved J-encoded phenylalanine. Sequences without an unambiguous match to a single V gene segment were excluded from the earlier analysis of about 600 of the donors. An earlier analysis of some 500 of the donors classified V segments as functional when productive rearrangements were above 56.7% and as segregating when the standard deviation between donors was above 5%. To diagnose cytomegalovirus status from the catalog of TCR beta chain sequences, a statistical classification framework was built. In a later analysis, TCR nucleotide sequences were compared against IMGT/GENE-DB human TR gene sequences so that V and J genes could be assigned. In a later analysis, CDR3 sequences and most-parsimonious VDJ recombination scenarios were assigned using the TCRdist pipeline. In a later analysis, each TCR beta chain was defined by its CDR3 amino acid sequence together with its V-gene family, and reads without a unique V-gene family were excluded. In a later analysis, approximately 640 highly shared, low-generation-probability nucleotide sequences were removed to address suspected cross-contamination and a sequencing artifact. In a later analysis, a clonal expansion index was calculated for each public chain from normalized within-repertoire ranks of inferred template counts. Generation probabilities in a later analysis came from a VDJ recombination model fitted to out-of-frame rearrangements, and those results were checked against IGoR. A later analysis scored TCR-TCR, TCR-HLA and TCR-CMV co-occurrence with hypergeometric tests, applying a repertoire-size bias correction to TCR pairs. False discovery rates were estimated in a later analysis by permuting HLA or CMV assignments 20 times. In a later analysis, co-occurring TCRs were grouped with DBSCAN, and TCRdist sequence similarity was added when clustering was performed within HLA-allele-positive subsets. For co-occurrence clustering, repertoires with fewer than 30,000 or more than 120,000 public chains were excluded, along with 4 to 6 repertoires with anomalous nucleotide sharing. The clones in this table, taken by TCRdb from immuneACCESS, are in-frame only. Not every clone is retained; where verified, under half of the shortfall comes from an unresolved V gene, and the cause of the rest is unknown. The DNA gave D and trimming, while V, J and clone size come from that table. For this sample the table gives around 150,000 clones, of which 70% to 90% were detected only once. In total, the top ten clones hold approximately 9.4% of the sample.

Trimming removed 4 bases from V and 5 bases from J; the gene matches leave 5 bases unexplained. Via the germline V gene, CDR1 is SGHRS and CDR2 YFSETQ. The CDR3 starts with the cysteine, ends with the phenylalanine, and has 13 residues. Only the CDR3 part of the read is kept: 39 bases, read in frame from the first base. The cohort was made up of about 610 healthy bone marrow donors. Cohort members were all nominally healthy when sampled, although unrecorded immune exposures were likely present. The donor was CMV seropositive and was included in the group of 250 to 300 seropositive cohort members. A peripheral blood sample was collected from each donor, and TCR beta sequencing was performed on peripheral blood mononuclear cells. Genomic DNA was extracted from the blood cell samples with the Qiagen DNeasy Blood Extraction Kit.

The sequence was obtained from a man aged 18 to 30 in good health and CMV-seropositive. The chain is made from TRBV5-1 and TRBJ2-5; 7 middle bases align to TRBD2. Sequencing input: PBMCs. The CDR3 reads as follows: CASSPGGGETQYF. The nucleotide sequence is TGCGCCAGCAGCCCGGGGGGTGGTGAGACCCAGTACTTC.